This T cell receptor (beta chain) was identified in a study of T cells in tuberculosis. The table came from immunoSEQ multiplex PCR; TCRdb's copy has only in-frame clones and leaves some out. The data hold fewer than 40,000 clones, with about 97% observed a single time. Points on this clone: Its antigen is not known.

Study-wide results and limits: The TCR-beta difference was not significant; alpha differences partly reflected length.

The sequence came from a donor aged 10 to 29 with latent tuberculosis or without tuberculosis infection. Specimen: PBMCs.

The CDR3 region is CASSGSESGRLYEQYF. The CDR3 DNA reads as TGTGCCAGCAGTGGGAGCGAAAGCGGGAGGTTATACGAGCAGTACTTC. The chain uses TRBV27 and TRBJ2-7; TRBD2 matches at 9 bases. The CDR3 has 16 residues. Germline loops: CDR1 MNHEY, CDR2 SMNVEV (reference sequence). Trimming at V came to 5 bases and at J to 4 bases, leaving 12 bases not matched to a gene.